These T cell receptor beta chains were read from a single sample in a study of T cell responses to AZD1222 COVID-19 vaccine. TCRdb keeps only in-frame clones here, not all; method: immunoSEQ multiplex PCR. The table records about 180,000 clones, approximately 86% of them present only once. The starting material was peripheral blood, obtained on day 0 of AZD1222 vaccination. Receptors originate from an adult in good health. CDR3s include the opening cysteine and the closing phenylalanine or tryptophan. A D gene is named only where the DNA matches it firmly. A row's size may be missing; if present it is once, few, many or a size class.

TRBV18	TRBJ2-5	-	few	TGTGCCAGCTCACTACAGGATCCGGGGGTTGGGGAGACCCAGTACTTC	CASSLQDPGVGETQYF
TRBV12-3/TRBV12-4	TRBJ1-1	-	-	TGTGCCACTGCAGGGGTGGTTGGCACTGAAGCTTTCTTT	CATAGVVGTEAFF
TRBV5-1	TRBJ2-5	TRBD2	-	TGCGCCAGCAGGTTGGCGGGAGTCAGTAAAGAGACCCAGTACTTC	CASRLAGVSKETQYF
TRBV7-9	TRBJ2-7	-	few	TGTGCCAGCAGCCTTCAGGGCCACGAGCAGTACTTC	CASSLQGHEQYF
TRBV7-9	TRBJ1-2	TRBD1	-	TGTGCCAGCAGCGTACTTACAGGGGGCAAAGGCTACACCTTC	CASSVLTGGKGYTF
TRBV5-5	TRBJ2-7	-	-	TGTGCCAGCAGCTTCGGAACGACAAGCTCCTACGAGCAGTACTTC	CASSFGTTSSYEQYF
TRBV30	TRBJ2-5	TRBD1	-	TGTGCCTGGAGTAGCAGGGGGGAGACCCAGTACTTC	CAWSSRGETQYF
TRBV30	TRBJ1-1	-	-	TGTGCCTGGAGAGGGGTGACTGAAGCTTTCTTT	CAWRGVTEAFF
TRBV5-1	TRBJ1-2	-	-	TGCGCCAGCAGCTTGGTCGGGGGTGGCTACACCTTC	CASSLVGGGYTF
TRBV27	TRBJ1-1	-	-	TGTGCCAGCAGTTTATCGGGAACTGAAGCTTTCTTT	CASSLSGTEAFF
TRBV7-3	TRBJ2-1	TRBD2	few	TGTGCCAGCAGCTTACTAGCGGGGTACAATGAGCAGTTCTTC	CASSLLAGYNEQFF
TRBV6-5	TRBJ2-5	-	-	TGTGCCAGCAGTTACAGGGGTGAAGAGACCCAGTACTTC	CASSYRGEETQYF
TRBV4-1	TRBJ2-1	-	-	TGCGCCAGCAACCCTGGGGGGTACGAGGTTTTTGATGAGCAGTTCTTC	CASNPGGYEVFDEQFF
TRBV18	TRBJ2-7	TRBD2	-	TGTGCCAGCTCACCATTGTCAGCGGGAGGCTACGAGCAGTACTTC	CASSPLSAGGYEQYF
TRBV5-1	TRBJ2-5	-	-	TGCGCCAGCAGCTTGCGGGGCAACCAAGAGACCCAGTACTTC	CASSLRGNQETQYF
TRBV6-2/TRBV6-3	TRBJ1-1	TRBD1	-	TGTGCCAGCAGCTCCGGGACAGGGAAGGTGCGAGCTTTCTTT	CASSSGTGKVRAFF
TRBV9	TRBJ1-6	TRBD1	-	TGTGCCAGCAGCGTCCTGACAGGGAATAATTCACCCCTCCACTTT	CASSVLTGNNSPLHF
TRBV19	TRBJ2-1	-	few	TGTGCCAGTAGTATAGGATCGCAGGGCCCCCGGGAGCAGTTCTTC	CASSIGSQGPREQFF
TRBV19	TRBJ1-2	-	-	TGTGCCAGTAGTATGGGACCGAGGTCCAACTATGGCTACACCTTC	CASSMGPRSNYGYTF
TRBV2	TRBJ2-7	-	-	TGTGCCAGCAGGACGACAGGTTGGGATTTATTC	CASRTTGWDLF
TRBV7-6	TRBJ2-3	-	-	TGTGCCAGCAGCTTAGGGGCGGGCCTTTTCGCAGATACGCAGTATTTT	CASSLGAGLFADTQYF
TRBV27	TRBJ1-6	-	-	TGTGCCAGCGGAAGGGCAGGGCGCTCCTATAATTCACCCCTCCACTTT	CASGRAGRSYNSPLHF
TRBV30	TRBJ2-7	TRBD1	-	TGTGCCTGGAAAGGGACAGGGACCTACGAGCAGTACTTC	CAWKGTGTYEQYF
TRBV12-5	TRBJ1-6	-	-	TGTGCTAGTGGTTTGACCGATTCACCCCTCCACTTT	CASGLTDSPLHF
TRBV9	TRBJ1-1	TRBD1	-	TGTGCCAGCAGCGTAGACGGCAGGGGGTTGAACACTGAAGCTTTCTTT	CASSVDGRGLNTEAFF
TRBV30	TRBJ2-7	TRBD1	once	TGTGCCTGGGTAGGACAGGTAACCTACGAGCAGTACTTC	CAWVGQVTYEQYF
TRBV30	TRBJ2-7	-	-	TGTGCCTGGAGTGTACCAGGGTCGGGTTGGGAGCAGTACTTC	CAWSVPGSGWEQYF
TRBV5-1	TRBJ1-1	-	-	TGCGCCAGCAGCTTGGCCATCTTAAAGACTTCGGGGGGAAACACTGAAGCTTTCTTT	CASSLAILKTSGGNTEAFF
TRBV7-9	TRBJ2-2	TRBD1	-	TGTGCCAGCAGGGACAGGGCGGACACCGGGGAGCTGTTTTTT	CASRDRADTGELFF
TRBV5-1	TRBJ1-6	-	-	TGCGCCAGCAGCTTGGAGGCGGGGAGCTCCTATAATTCACCCCTCCACTTT	CASSLEAGSSYNSPLHF
TRBV10-1	TRBJ1-1	TRBD1	-	TGCGCCAGCAGTGAATTTACAGGGGGCTATGCTGAAGCTTTCTTT	CASSEFTGGYAEAFF
TRBV5-6	TRBJ1-6	TRBD1	-	TGTGCCAGCAGCTCCGGGACAGGGCTTAGTTCACCCCTCCACTTT	CASSSGTGLSSPLHF
TRBV2	TRBJ1-2	TRBD1	-	TGTGCCAGCAGCATAACAGGGGTCGGCAACGCCTTC	CASSITGVGNAF
TRBV3-1/TRBV3-2	TRBJ2-2	TRBD2	-	TGTGCCAGCAGCCAACTAGCGGTAATGGCCGGGGAGCTGTTTTTT	CASSQLAVMAGELFF
TRBV5-1	TRBJ2-4	-	-	TGCGCCAGCAGACCCGATTATGGGGTGGGAAACATTCAGTACTTC	CASRPDYGVGNIQYF
TRBV6-2/TRBV6-3	TRBJ1-1	-	-	TGTGCCAGCAGTTACTCCCAGGGACGGACCGACCTAAACACTGAAGCTTTCTTT	CASSYSQGRTDLNTEAFF
TRBV28	TRBJ1-4	TRBD1	-	TGTGCCAGCCGCAGACCAGGGGGCGCTTTTGAAAAACTGTTTTTT	CASRRPGGAFEKLFF
TRBV5-6	TRBJ2-3	TRBD1	-	TGTGCCAGCAGCTTACCGGGACAGGCCACAGATACGCAGTATTTT	CASSLPGQATDTQYF
TRBV6-5	TRBJ2-2	-	-	TGTGCCAGCAGAACAGGGAACACCGGGGAGCTGTTTTTT	CASRTGNTGELFF
TRBV30	TRBJ1-3	-	-	TGTGCCTGGGGCGGACAAAACACCATATATTTT	CAWGGQNTIYF
TRBV6-5	TRBJ2-7	TRBD2	-	TGTGCCAGCAGTAGATTAGCGGGAGGGGCCTACGAGCAGTACTTC	CASSRLAGGAYEQYF
TRBV27	TRBJ2-1	-	-	TGTGCCAGCAGTTTATCGAATGCGGACGGGAGTAAGTTCTTC	CASSLSNADGSKFF
TRBV6-5	TRBJ2-7	-	-	TGTGCCAGCAGTTACTCCCGGGACCTAGTTGGGGGGCAGTACTTC	CASSYSRDLVGGQYF
TRBV9	TRBJ2-1	-	-	TGTGCCAGCAGAACTGGCCCCGGGACCGAGCAGTTCTTC	CASRTGPGTEQFF